The source of this TCR beta chain is a study of a mutant IDH1 vaccine in newly diagnosed glioma (dated by TCRdb to the early 2020s). About the investigation overall: In the chemotherapy-containing groups, vaccination started alongside temozolomide cycles, whereas in patients who had radiotherapy alone it started 4-6 weeks after radiotherapy. Of the roughly 32 patients who were treated, around 62% were male and about 40% were female, and the mean age was about 37 years. Visit V12 was the week-35 safety follow-up and visit V13 was the week-47 end of study. Longitudinal TCRB deep sequencing was performed for roughly 24 treated patients wherever samples were available for exploratory analyses. Peripheral blood samples were drawn at six visits, namely V03 (baseline), V05, V07, V10, V12 and V13. Before enrollment, most patients had been given radiochemotherapy with temozolomide as standard therapy, while the rest had received either radiotherapy alone or temozolomide alone. General findings and caveats noted by the study authors: Changes in the top peripheral T cell clonotypes picked up by TCRB sequencing did not appear to be linked to pseudoprogression. Vaccine-induced immune responses across multiple MHC alleles were detected in over 80% of patients. Availability determined which PBMC samples were chosen for TCRB deep sequencing. According to the authors, sample limitations meant that analyses of patient blood samples could not be reproduced.

On this clone itself: Its binding antigen is unknown. No clone much larger than this one lies a single base away; base qualities are absent.

The time point label for this specimen denotes: week 47, end of study. A 20-mer mutant IDH1 peptide at 300 micrograms in Montanide made up each vaccine dose, which was injected subcutaneously together with topical imiquimod. Patients were given eight vaccinations, in weeks 1, 3, 5, 7, 11, 15, 19 and 23, which matched visits V03 through V10. Donors had newly diagnosed WHO grade 3 or 4 IDH1-mutant astrocytomas with loss of nuclear ATRX. The samples were drawn from NOA16, a multicentre, single-arm, open-label phase I trial in Germany that tested a mutant IDH1 peptide vaccine in humans for the first time. Genomic DNA for TCRB sequencing was isolated from EDTA blood with the DNeasy Blood and Tissue Kit. The library relied on the immunoSEQ multiplex PCR assay. The hsTCRB Kit was used according to the manufacturer's protocol to amplify rearranged TCR beta chain sequences. An Illumina MiSeq was used to sequence the TCRB libraries. Turning to the authors' computational methods: The kit vendor's proprietary platform handled demultiplexing, trimming and gene mapping. Sourced from immuneACCESS, this table was stored by TCRdb with only in-frame sequences that have V and J called. A share of the clones is absent; for the studies checked, an unresolved V gene accounts for under half, and the remainder has no known explanation. V, J and clone size reflect that table, while D and trimming were determined from the DNA. This sample lists about 85,000 clones; roughly 90% were detected once. 0.7% to 0.95% of the sample is in the top ten clones.

The specimen was PBMCs, collected from a glioma patient whose treatment included an IDH1 peptide vaccine. The TCR originated in a woman between 45 and 65 years old with glioma.

This receptor has the CDR3 CATPGSYEQYF. The DNA sequence follows: TGTGCCACCCCGGGGTCCTACGAGCAGTACTTC. The sequence links TRBV7-9 to TRBJ2-7; a weak D assignment points to TRBD2 (5 bases agree). CDR1 SEHNR and CDR2 FQNEAQ were looked up in the germline V gene (reference sequence). The CDR3 sequence holds 11 residues, the cysteine and phenylalanine included. The DNA shown is the 33-base CDR3, in frame from base 1. V and J are truncated by 10 bases and 1 base respectively, leaving an intervening sequence of 8 bases.